This entry is about one T cell receptor (beta chain). The CDR3 runs to 15 residues. The germline V gene has CDR1 SGHRS and CDR2 YFSETQ. The ends lost 0 bases at V and 2 bases at J; junction bases unmatched: 1. Libraries were prepared by immunoSEQ multiplex PCR; TCRdb keeps only in-frame clonotypes and omits some of them. In the table there are about 18,000 clones, roughly 76% of which are singletons. A marrow graft followed busulfan-fludarabine conditioning, with cyclophosphamide on days +3 and +4. These data belong to a study of T cells after posttransplantation cyclophosphamide. The sample here was CD8+ T cells sorted from PBMCs, taken just over 1,900 days after a stem cell transplant with posttransplant cyclophosphamide. This TCR came from a female patient in her forties who received an allogeneic stem cell transplant from a related donor, was CMV-positive, and had no GVHD. Some T cells may be graft donor cells. V is TRBV5-1 and J is TRBJ1-2; 10 bases are a match to TRBD1. DNA of the CDR3: TGCGCCAGCAGCTTGGAGACAGGGGGCAACTATGGCTACACCTTC. Translation gives CASSLETGGNYGYTF.